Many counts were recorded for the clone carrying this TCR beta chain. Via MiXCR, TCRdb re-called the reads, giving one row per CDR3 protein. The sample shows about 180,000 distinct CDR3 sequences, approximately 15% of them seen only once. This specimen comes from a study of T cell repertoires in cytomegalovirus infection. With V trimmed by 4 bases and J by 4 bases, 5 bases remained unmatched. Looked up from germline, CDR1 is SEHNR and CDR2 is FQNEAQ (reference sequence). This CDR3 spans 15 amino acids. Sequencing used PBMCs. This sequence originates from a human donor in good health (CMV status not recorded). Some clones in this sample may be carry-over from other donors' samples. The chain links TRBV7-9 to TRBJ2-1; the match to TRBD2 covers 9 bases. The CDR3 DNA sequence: TGTGCCAGCAGCTCAATAGCGGGAGCGTACAATGAGCAGTTCTTC. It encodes CASSSIAGAYNEQFF.